This T cell receptor (beta chain) is drawn from a study of shared clonotypes between healthy human individuals. Assay used: immunoSEQ multiplex PCR; TCRdb lists only in-frame clones, some missing. The data contain about 1 million clones, 65% to 80% of them singletons. Findings and caveats of the study: Clonotypes which were not shared had lower generation probabilities than clonotypes that all four donors shared.

A word on this clone: The antigen remains unidentified. Given a much more abundant clone one base away, this may be a read error. Different DNA sequences within this sample yield the same CDR3.

This CDR3 comprises 15 residues. Germline assignment: CDR1 MDHEN and CDR2 SYDVKM. Unmatched junction bases numbered 0, after V lost 2 bases and J lost 1 base. Sequenced material: memory CD4+ T cells sorted from blood. Subset given: CD45RA-negative fraction. V usage is TRBV28 and J usage is TRBJ2-5; TRBD2 aligns across 11 bases. The TCR comes from a man in his late teens or twenties in good health. Here the CDR3 DNA reads TGTGCCAGCAGTTTAACTAGCGGGGGCCAAGAGACCCAGTACTTC. As protein: CASSLTSGGQETQYF.